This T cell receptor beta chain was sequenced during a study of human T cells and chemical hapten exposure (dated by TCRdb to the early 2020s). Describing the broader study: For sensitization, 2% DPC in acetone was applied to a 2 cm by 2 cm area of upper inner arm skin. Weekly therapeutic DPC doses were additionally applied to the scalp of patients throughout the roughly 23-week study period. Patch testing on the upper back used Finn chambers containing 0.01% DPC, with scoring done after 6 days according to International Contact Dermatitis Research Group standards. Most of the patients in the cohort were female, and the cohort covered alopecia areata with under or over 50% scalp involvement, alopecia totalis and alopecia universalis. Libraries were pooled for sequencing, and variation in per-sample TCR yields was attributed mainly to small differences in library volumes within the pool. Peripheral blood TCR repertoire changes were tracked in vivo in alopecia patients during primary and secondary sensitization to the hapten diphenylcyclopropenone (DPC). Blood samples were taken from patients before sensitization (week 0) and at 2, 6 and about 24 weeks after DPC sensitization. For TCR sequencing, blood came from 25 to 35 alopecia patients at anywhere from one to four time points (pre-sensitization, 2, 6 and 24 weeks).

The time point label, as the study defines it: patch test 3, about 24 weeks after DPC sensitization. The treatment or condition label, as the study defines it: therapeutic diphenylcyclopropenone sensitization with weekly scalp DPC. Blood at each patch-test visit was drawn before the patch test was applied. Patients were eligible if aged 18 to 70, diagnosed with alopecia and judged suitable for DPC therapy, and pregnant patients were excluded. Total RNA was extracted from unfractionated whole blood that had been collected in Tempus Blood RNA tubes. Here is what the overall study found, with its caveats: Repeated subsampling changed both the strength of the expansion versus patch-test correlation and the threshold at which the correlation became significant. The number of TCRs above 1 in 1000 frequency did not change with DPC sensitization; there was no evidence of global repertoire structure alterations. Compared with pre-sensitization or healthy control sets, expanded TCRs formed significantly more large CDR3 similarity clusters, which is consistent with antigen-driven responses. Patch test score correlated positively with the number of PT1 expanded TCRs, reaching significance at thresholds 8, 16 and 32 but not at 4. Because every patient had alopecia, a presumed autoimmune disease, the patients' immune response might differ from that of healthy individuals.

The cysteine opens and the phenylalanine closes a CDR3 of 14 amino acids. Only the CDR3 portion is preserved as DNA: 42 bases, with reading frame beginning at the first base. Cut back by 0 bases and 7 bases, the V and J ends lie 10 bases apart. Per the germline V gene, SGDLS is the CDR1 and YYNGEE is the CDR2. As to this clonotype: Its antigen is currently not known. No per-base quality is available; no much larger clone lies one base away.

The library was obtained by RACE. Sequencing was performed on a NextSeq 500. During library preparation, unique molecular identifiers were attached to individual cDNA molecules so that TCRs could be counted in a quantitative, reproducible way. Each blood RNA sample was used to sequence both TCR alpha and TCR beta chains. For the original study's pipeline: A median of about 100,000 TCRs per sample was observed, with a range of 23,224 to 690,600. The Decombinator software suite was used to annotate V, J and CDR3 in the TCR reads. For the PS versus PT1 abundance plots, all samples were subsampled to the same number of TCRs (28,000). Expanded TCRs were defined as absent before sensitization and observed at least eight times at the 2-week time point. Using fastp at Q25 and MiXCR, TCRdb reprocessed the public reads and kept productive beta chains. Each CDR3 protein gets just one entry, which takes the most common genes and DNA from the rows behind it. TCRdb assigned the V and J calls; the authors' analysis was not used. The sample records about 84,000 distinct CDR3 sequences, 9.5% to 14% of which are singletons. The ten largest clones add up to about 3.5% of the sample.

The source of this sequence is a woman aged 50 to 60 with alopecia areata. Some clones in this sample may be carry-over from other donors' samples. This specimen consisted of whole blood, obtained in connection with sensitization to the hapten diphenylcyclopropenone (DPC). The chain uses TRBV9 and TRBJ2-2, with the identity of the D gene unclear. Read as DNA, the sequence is TGTGCCAGCAGCGTAGTTCGGCGGAACGGGGAGCTGTTTTTT. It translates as CASSVVRRNGELFF. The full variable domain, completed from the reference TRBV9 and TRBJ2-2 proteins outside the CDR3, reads DSGVTQTPKHLITATGQRVTLRCSPRSGDLSVYWYQQSLDQGLQFLIQYYNGEERAKGNILERFSAQQFPDLHSELNLSSLELGDSALYFCASSVVRRNGELFFGEGSRLTVL.